One sample yielded the 16 T cell receptor beta chains listed below, sequenced in a study of T cells after yellow fever vaccination. TCRdb reanalysed the 5' RACE reads using MiXCR and keeps one entry per CDR3 protein. Among under 400,000 distinct CDR3 sequences listed, 9.5% to 13% were seen once. The sequenced sample was PBMCs, obtained on the day of the first yellow fever vaccination. All receptors derive from a man aged 18-30 years who received the YFV17D yellow fever vaccine.

The chain links TRBV7-9 to TRBJ2-5, with TRBD1 as a possible D gene (6 bases). Looked up from germline, CDR1 is SEHNR and CDR2 is FQNEAQ (reference sequence). There are 15 residues in the CDR3. Trimming took 0 bases from V and 1 from J, leaving 9 bases between them. CDR3 nucleotide sequence: TGTGCCAGCAGCTTAGCGCCCAGGGGCCAAGAGACCCAGTACTTC. This translates into CASSLAPRGQETQYF.

The chain combines TRBV4-3 with TRBJ1-6, with D maybe TRBD1 (5 bases). The CDR3 contains 16 residues. Germline V gene data show CDR1 as LGHNA and CDR2 as YSLEER. With 0 bases removed from V and 9 bases from J, the gap between germline ends came to 15 bases. The chain's CDR3 is CASSQDRRGAGSPLHF. CDR3 DNA: TGCGCCAGCAGCCAAGATAGGAGGGGCGCGGGTTCACCCCTCCACTTT.

This clonotype was counted only a few times. This chain links TRBV4-3 with TRBJ1-4; D gene ambiguous. The CDR3 consists of 14 residues. V shed 6 bases and J shed 8 bases, with 16 bases lying between them. Germline-derived CDR1 and CDR2 are LGHNA and YSLEER. CDR3 DNA sequence: TGCGCCAGCAGAGCCTTATCCGGAGGGGAAAAACTGTTTTTT. Translation: CASRALSGGEKLFF.

This clonotype turned up a few times. The chain recombines TRBV12-3 or TRBV12-4 with TRBJ2-1; 9 bases agree with TRBD2. CDR3 length: 15 residues. Losses at the gene ends were 9 bases for V and 7 bases for J; bases not matched to a gene: 13. The CDR3 DNA reads TGTGCCAGTCGGGTCCGGCGGGGGGGCAGGAATGAGCAGTTCTTC. It translates to CASRVRRGGRNEQFF.

This rearrangement joins TRBV11-2 to TRBJ1-1, with D tentatively TRBD1 (5 bases). Germline lookup yields CDR1 SGHAT and CDR2 FQNNGV. CDR3 length equals 13 residues. The V end lost 8 bases, the J end lost 1 base, and 11 bases lay between the germline ends. The DNA for the CDR3 is TGTGCCAGCTCCCGTGGGGCGAACACTGAAGCTTTCTTT. The encoded protein is CASSRGANTEAFF.

V and J are TRBV28 and TRBJ2-7; TRBD1 aligns across 8 bases. Germline trimming cut 6 bases from V and 2 bases from J; bases unmatched to any gene: 3. Germline loops: CDR1 MDHEN, CDR2 SYDVKM. The CDR3 has 13 amino acids. The CDR3 DNA reads TGTGCCAGCAGGGACAGGGTCACCTACGAGCAGTACGTC. Protein sequence: CASRDRVTYEQYV.

This clonotype was observed a few times. The chain joins TRBV28 to TRBJ2-3, with D unresolved. Germline-derived CDR1 and CDR2 are MDHEN and SYDVKM. V dropped 11 bases and J dropped 3 bases, with 12 bases sitting between them. There are 12 residues in the CDR3. The CDR3 DNA reads TGTGCCGCATCCCTCCGGACAGATACGCAGTATTTT. It is translated as CAASLRTDTQYF.

This clonotype was detected only a few times. This chain links TRBV12-3 or TRBV12-4 with TRBJ1-6; D possibly corresponds to TRBD1 (6 bases). This CDR3 region has 16 residues. V shed 7 bases and J shed 14 bases, with 27 bases lying between them. This chain's CDR3 is CASTTFGLTGSNTLHF. CDR3 nucleotide sequence: TGTGCCAGCACTACTTTCGGTCTGACAGGATCAAACACCCTCCACTTT.

This clonotype was counted ten times or more. One end of the junction does not line up with germline, which may come from a read error. V gene TRBV12-3 or TRBV12-4 combines with J gene TRBJ1-1; D is unresolved. The CDR3 totals 14 residues. CDR3 sequence (DNA): TGTGCCAGCAGATTAGGACGGGGGAACACTGAAGCTTTCTTT. This gives the protein CASRLGRGNTEAFF.

Ten or more counts support this clonotype. The CDR3 here is CASSLGLAGRGTDTQYF. Written as DNA, the CDR3 is TGTGCCAGCAGTTTAGGCCTAGCGGGTCGTGGCACAGATACGCAGTATTTT. The chain has TRBV12-3 or TRBV12-4 and TRBJ2-3, with 8 bases lining up with TRBD2. The V and J ends lost 1 base and 1 base, in that order; junction bases with no gene match: 7. The CDR3 consists of 17 residues.

The gene calls are TRBV27 and TRBJ1-5, with D perhaps TRBD1 (5 bases). Per germline, CDR1 MNHEY and CDR2 SMNVEV (reference sequence). The CDR3 sequence is 14 residues long. The V gene lost 3 bases and the J gene lost 4 bases, with 10 bases spanning the gap. CDR3 DNA: TGTGCCAGCAGTTTTCGGAGGGGTAATCAGCCCCAGCATTTT. Protein: CASSFRRGNQPQHF.

The J gene is TRBJ2-2, the V gene TRBV11-2; D unclear. This CDR3 contains 16 residues. V lost 7 bases and J lost 0, with 15 bases in between. Germline loops: CDR1 SGHAT, CDR2 FQNNGV. CDR3 bases: TGTGCCAGCACTATTCTCAGGTCCGCGAACACCGGGGAGCTGTTTTTT. Translating gives CASTILRSANTGELFF.

V usage is TRBV3-1 and J usage is TRBJ1-4; D is ambiguous. The CDR3 totals 16 residues. Per germline, CDR1 LGHDT and CDR2 YNNKEL (reference sequence). Trimming shortened V by 0 bases and J by 6 bases, and 14 bases separated the two germline ends. The CDR3 DNA follows: TGTGCCAGCAGCCAAGATACGACTCGGGTAGATGAAAAACTGTTTTTT. Translation gives CASSQDTTRVDEKLFF.

This clonotype was counted many times. This rearrangement joins TRBV12-3 or TRBV12-4 to TRBJ1-4; the D gene is possibly TRBD1 (5 bases). The CDR3 loop spans 15 amino acids. V lost 3 bases and J lost 7, with 15 bases in between. CDR3 sequence (DNA): TGTGCCAGCAGTTTTGGGGGGAGGGGCGGTGAAAAACTGTTTTTT. Translating gives CASSFGGRGGEKLFF.

In this sample, this clonotype turned up a few times. This chain uses TRBV20-1 with TRBJ1-2; maybe TRBD1 (6 bases). Trimming took off 4 bases at V and 8 bases at J, with 17 bases between the two ends. CDR1 DFQATT and CDR2 SNEGSKA come from the germline V gene (reference sequence). The length of the CDR3 is 13 residues. The CDR3 DNA sequence: TGCAGTGCTAATAGGGGGGCCGGGAGCGGCTACACCTTC. It codes for CSANRGAGSGYTF.

The V and J genes are TRBV13 and TRBJ2-3, with D possibly TRBD1 on 5 matching bases. The CDR3 consists of 14 residues. Trimming cost V 2 bases and J 5 bases, with 11 bases left between them. Germline-derived CDR1 and CDR2 are PRHDT and FYEKMQ (reference sequence). The CDR3 here is CASSLTDMRDTQYF. The CDR3 DNA sequence: TGTGCCAGCAGCTTAACGGACATGCGAGATACGCAGTATTTT.